The entry that follows covers one TCR beta chain sequence. In the original processing: Reference gene primer amplification gave nucleated cell count estimates. Here immunoSEQ multiplex PCR was the method, and the copy in TCRdb shows in-frame clones only, minus some. Clonal size and the V and J genes are those of that table, whereas D and trimming came from the DNA. The sample yields approximately 100,000 clones, 85% to 95% seen once. The sample belongs to a study of blood T cell repertoires in COVID-19. This sequence was found in a man between 45 and 60 years old with active COVID-19. The source material was peripheral blood.

CDR3 amino acids: CASRASGTAGELFF. CDR3 in DNA: TGTGCCAGCAGGGCTAGCGGGACTGCCGGGGAGCTGTTTTTT. The chain joins TRBV27 to TRBJ2-2; 9 bases are a match to TRBD2. The CDR3 is made up of 14 amino acids. Looked up from germline, CDR1 is MNHEY and CDR2 is SMNVEV (reference sequence). With 6 bases clipped from V and 6 bases from J, the junction kept 5 bases outside the gene matches.